The T cell receptor beta chain under discussion was sequenced for a study of blood T cell repertoires in COVID-19. Overall study context: Specimens from acute and convalescent COVID-19 originated in the United States, Italy and Spain. Nucleic acid was either cDNA or gDNA, and it came from T cells, B-cell-depleted T cells, or PBMCs.

Germline V gives CDR1 MNHEY, CDR2 SVGAGI. V was shortened by 2 bases and J by 5 bases, with 12 bases between the two germline ends. This CDR3 spans 14 amino acids. In the original analysis: Reference gene primer amplification gave nucleated cell count estimates. Profiling relied on immunoSEQ multiplex PCR, and the TCRdb table lists in-frame clones only, not all of them. V, J and clone size are taken as reported in that table, and D and trimming were inferred from the DNA itself. The sample carries 150,000 to 200,000 clones, 80% to 90% recorded once. The source of this sequence is a woman in her 70s who had recovered from COVID-19. Sequencing was carried out using peripheral blood. The rearrangement links TRBV6-5 to TRBJ2-5; possible D gene TRBD2, 5 bases. The CDR3 reads CASSYTRTGETQYF. CDR3 sequence (DNA): TGTGCCAGCAGTTACACTAGGACGGGGGAGACCCAGTACTTC.